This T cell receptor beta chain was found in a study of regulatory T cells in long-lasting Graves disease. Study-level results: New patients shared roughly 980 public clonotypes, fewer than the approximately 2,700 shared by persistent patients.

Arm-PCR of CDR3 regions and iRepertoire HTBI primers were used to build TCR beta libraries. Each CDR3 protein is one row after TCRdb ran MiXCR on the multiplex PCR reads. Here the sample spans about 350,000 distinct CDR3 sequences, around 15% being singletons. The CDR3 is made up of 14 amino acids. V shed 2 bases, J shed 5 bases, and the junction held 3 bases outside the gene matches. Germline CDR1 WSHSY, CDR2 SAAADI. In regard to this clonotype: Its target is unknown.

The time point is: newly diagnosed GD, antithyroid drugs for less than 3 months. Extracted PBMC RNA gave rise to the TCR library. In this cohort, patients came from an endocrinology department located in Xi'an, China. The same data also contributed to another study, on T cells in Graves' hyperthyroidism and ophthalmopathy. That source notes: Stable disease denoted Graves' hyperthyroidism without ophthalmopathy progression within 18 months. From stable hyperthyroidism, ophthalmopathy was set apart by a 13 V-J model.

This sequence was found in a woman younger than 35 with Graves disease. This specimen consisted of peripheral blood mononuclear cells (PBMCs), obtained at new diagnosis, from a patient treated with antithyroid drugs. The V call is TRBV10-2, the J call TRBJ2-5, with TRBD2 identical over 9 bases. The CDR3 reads CASSEVAGGETQYF. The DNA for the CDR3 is TGCGCCAGCAGTGAGGTTGCGGGAGGGGAGACCCAGTACTTC.